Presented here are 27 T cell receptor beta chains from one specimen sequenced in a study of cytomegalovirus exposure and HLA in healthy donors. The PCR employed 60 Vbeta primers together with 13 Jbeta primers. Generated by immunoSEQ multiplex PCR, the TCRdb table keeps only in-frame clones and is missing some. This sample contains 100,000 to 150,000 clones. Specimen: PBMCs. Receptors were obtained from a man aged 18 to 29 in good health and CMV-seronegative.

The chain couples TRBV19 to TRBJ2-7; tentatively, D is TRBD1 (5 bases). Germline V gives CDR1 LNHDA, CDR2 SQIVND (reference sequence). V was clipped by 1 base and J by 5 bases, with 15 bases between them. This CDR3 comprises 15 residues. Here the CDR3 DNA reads TGTGCCAGTAGTATAGGCGACAGCCGCACAAACGAGCAGTACTTC. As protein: CASSIGDSRTNEQYF. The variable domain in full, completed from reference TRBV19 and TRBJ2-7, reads DGGITQSPKYLFRKEGQNVTLSCEQNLNHDAMYWYRQDPGQGLRLIYYSQIVNDFQKGDIAEGYSVSREKKESFPLTVTSAQKNPTAFYLCASSIGDSRTNEQYFGPGTRLTVT.

The CDR3 DNA reads as TGTGCCAGCAGAGACAGGGGGTATGAAGCTTTCTTT. Its protein product is CASRDRGYEAFF. The genes are TRBV13 and TRBJ1-1; TRBD1 matches at 9 bases. The germline V gene encodes CDR1 PRHDT and CDR2 FYEKMQ (reference sequence). This CDR3 comprises 12 residues. Germline trimming cut 6 bases from V and 7 bases from J; bases unmatched to any gene: 3.

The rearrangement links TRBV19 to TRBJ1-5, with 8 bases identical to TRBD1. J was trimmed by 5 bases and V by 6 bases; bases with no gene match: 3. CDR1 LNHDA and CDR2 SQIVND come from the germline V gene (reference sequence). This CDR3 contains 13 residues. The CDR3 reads CASRKTGDQPQHF. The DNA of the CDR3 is TGTGCCAGTAGAAAGACAGGGGATCAGCCCCAGCATTTT.

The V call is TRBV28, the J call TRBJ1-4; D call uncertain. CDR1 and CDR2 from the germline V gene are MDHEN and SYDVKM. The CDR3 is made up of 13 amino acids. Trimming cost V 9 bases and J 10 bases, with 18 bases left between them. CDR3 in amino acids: CASTWVREGKLFF. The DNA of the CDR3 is TGTGCCAGTACCTGGGTCCGGGAGGGAAAACTGTTTTTT.

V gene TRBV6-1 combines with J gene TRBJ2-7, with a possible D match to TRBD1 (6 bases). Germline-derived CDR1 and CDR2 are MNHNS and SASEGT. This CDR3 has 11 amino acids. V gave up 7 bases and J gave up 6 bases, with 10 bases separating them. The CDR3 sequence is CASTGVSEQYF. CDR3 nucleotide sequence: TGTGCCAGCACAGGGGTCTCCGAGCAGTACTTC.

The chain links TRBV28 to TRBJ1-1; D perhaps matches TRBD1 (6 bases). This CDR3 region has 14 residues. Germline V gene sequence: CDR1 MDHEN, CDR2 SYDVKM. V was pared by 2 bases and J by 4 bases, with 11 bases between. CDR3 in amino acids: CASSLGGVSTEAFF. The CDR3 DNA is TGTGCCAGCAGTTTAGGGGGCGTGAGCACTGAAGCTTTCTTT.

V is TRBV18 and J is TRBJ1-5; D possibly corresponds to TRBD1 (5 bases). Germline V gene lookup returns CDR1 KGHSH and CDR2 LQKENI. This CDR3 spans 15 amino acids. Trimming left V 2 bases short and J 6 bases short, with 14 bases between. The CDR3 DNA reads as TGTGCCAGCTCACCAGAAGGGTTAGGGGCTCAGCCCCAGCATTTT. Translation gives CASSPEGLGAQPQHF. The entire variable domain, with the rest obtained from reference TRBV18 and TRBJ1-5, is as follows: NAGVMQNPRHLVRRRGQEARLRCSPMKGHSHVYWYRQLPEEGLKFMVYLQKENIIDESGMPKERFSAEFPKEGPSILRIQQVVRGDSAAYFCASSPEGLGAQPQHFGDGTRLSIL.

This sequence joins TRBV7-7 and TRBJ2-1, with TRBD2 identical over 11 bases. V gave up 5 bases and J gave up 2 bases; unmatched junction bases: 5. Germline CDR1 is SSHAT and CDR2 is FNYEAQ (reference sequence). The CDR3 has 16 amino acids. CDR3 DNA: TGTGCCAGCAGCAGAACTAGCGGGGGCCCCTACAATGAGCAGTTCTTC. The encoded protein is CASSRTSGGPYNEQFF.

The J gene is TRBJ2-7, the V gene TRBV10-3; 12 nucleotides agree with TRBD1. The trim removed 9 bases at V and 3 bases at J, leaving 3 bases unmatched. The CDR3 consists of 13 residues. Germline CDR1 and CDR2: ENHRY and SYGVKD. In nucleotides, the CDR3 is TGTGCCATTTGGGACAGGGGGCTCTACGAGCAGTACTTC. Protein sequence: CAIWDRGLYEQYF.

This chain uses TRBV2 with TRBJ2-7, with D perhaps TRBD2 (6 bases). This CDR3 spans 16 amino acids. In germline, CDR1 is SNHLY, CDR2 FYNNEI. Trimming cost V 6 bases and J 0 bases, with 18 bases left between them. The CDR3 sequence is CASRRDLMTSSYEQYF. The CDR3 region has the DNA TGTGCCAGCAGGCGGGACCTCATGACAAGCTCCTACGAGCAGTACTTC.

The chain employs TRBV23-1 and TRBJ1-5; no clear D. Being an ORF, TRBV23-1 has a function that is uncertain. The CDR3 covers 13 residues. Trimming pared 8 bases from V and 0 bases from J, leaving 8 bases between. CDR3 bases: TGCGCCAGCGCCACATATAGCAATCAGCCCCAGCATTTT. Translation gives CASATYSNQPQHF.

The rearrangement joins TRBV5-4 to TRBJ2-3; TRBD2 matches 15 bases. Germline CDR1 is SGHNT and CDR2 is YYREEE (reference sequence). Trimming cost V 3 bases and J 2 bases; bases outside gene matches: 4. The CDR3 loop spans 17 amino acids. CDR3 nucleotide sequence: TGTGCCAGCAGCTCAGGGACTAGCGGGAGGAACACAGATACGCAGTATTTT. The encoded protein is CASSSGTSGRNTDTQYF.

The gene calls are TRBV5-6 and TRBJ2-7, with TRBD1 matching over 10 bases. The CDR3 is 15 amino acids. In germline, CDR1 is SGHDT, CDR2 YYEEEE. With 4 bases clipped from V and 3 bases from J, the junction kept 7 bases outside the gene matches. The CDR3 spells CASSGSGTGVYEQYF. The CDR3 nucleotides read TGTGCCAGCAGCGGCTCAGGGACAGGGGTCTACGAGCAGTACTTC.

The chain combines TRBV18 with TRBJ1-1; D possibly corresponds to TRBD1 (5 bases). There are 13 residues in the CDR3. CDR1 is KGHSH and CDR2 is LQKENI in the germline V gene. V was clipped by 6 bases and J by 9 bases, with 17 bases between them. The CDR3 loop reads CASSQEGVLKAFF. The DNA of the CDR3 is TGTGCCAGCTCTCAAGAAGGGGTCTTGAAAGCTTTCTTT.

CDR3 DNA sequence: TGTGCCTGGAGTGTCAGATATGGCTACACCTTC. Protein product: CAWSVRYGYTF. The V call is TRBV30, the J call TRBJ1-2, with no clear D. The CDR3 loop spans 11 amino acids. Between the trimmed V and J ends, which lost 0 bases and 5 bases, there was a span of 4 bases. Germline lookup yields CDR1 GTSNPN and CDR2 SVGIG (reference sequence).

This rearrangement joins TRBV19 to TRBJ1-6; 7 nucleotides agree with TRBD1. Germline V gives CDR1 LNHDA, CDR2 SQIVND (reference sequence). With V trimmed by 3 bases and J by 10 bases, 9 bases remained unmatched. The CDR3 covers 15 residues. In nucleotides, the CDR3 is TGTGCCAGTAGTATGGGTAAAGGGGGCCGATCACCCCTCCACTTT. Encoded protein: CASSMGKGGRSPLHF.

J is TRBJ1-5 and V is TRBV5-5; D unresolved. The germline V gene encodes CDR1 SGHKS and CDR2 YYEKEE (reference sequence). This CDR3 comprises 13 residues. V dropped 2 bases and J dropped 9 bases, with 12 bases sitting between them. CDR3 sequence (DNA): TGTGCCAGCAGCTTTCAAGAAGATAGGCCCCAGCATTTT. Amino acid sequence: CASSFQEDRPQHF.

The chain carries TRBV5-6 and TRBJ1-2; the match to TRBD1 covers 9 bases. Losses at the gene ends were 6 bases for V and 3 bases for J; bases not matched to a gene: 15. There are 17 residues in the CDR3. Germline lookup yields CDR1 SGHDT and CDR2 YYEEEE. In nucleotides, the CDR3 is TGTGCCAGCACCACCGGGACAGGGCTTCGATCTGACTATGGCTACACCTTC. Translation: CASTTGTGLRSDYGYTF.

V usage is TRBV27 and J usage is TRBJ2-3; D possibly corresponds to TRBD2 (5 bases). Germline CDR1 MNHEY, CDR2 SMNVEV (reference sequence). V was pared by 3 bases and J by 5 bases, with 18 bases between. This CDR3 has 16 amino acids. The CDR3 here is CASSFLRRPAGDTQYF. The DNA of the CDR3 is TGTGCCAGCAGTTTCCTTCGACGACCCGCGGGAGATACGCAGTATTTT.

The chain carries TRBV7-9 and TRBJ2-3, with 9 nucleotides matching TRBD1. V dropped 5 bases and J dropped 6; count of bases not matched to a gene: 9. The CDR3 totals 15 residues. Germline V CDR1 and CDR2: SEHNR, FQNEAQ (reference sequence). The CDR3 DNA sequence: TGTGCCAGCAGCCCGCGGGACAGGGCTAGGGATACGCAGTATTTT. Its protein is CASSPRDRARDTQYF.

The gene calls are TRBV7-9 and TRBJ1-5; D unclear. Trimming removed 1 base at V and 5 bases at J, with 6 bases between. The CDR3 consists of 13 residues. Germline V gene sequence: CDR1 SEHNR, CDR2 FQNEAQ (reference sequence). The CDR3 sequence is CASSLGRDQPQHF. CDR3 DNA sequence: TGTGCCAGCAGCTTAGGGAGGGATCAGCCCCAGCATTTT. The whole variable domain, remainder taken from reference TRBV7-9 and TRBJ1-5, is DTGVSQNPRHKITKRGQNVTFRCDPISEHNRLYWYRQTLGQGPEFLTYFQNEAQLEKSRLLSDRFSAERPKGSFSTLEIQRTEQGDSAMYLCASSLGRDQPQHFGDGTRLSIL.

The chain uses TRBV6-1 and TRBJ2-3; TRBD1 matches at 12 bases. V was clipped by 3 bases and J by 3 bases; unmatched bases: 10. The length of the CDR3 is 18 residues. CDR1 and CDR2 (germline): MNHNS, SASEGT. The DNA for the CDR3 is TGTGCCAGCAGTGAGTTTGGGACAGGGGGCGCACAGACAGATACGCAGTATTTT. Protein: CASSEFGTGGAQTDTQYF.

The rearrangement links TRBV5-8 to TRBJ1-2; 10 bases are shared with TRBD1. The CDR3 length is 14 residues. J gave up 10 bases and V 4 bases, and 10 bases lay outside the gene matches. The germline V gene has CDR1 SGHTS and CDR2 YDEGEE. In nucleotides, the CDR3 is TGTGCCAGCAGCCTTCGAGGGACAGGGGATGCCTACACCTTC. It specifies CASSLRGTGDAYTF. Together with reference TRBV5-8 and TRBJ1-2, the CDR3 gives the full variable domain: EAGVTQSPTHLIKTRGQQATLRCSPISGHTSVYWYQQALGLGLQFLLWYDEGEERNRGNFPPRFSGRQFPNYSSELNVNALELEDSALYLCASSLRGTGDAYTFGSGTRLTVV.

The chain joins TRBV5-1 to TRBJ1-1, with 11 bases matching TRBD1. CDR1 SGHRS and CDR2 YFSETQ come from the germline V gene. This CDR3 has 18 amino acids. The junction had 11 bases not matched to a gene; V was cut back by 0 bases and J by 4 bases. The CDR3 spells CASSLAPLGTGGSTEAFF. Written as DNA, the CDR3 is TGCGCCAGCAGCTTGGCCCCCCTCGGGACAGGGGGGTCCACTGAAGCTTTCTTT.

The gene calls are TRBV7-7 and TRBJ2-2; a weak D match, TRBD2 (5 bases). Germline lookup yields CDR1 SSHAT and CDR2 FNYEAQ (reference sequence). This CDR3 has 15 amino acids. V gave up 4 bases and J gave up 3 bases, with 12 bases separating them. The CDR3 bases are TGTGCCAGCAGCTCAGGACTTCGGGACACCGGGGAGCTGTTTTTT. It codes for CASSSGLRDTGELFF.

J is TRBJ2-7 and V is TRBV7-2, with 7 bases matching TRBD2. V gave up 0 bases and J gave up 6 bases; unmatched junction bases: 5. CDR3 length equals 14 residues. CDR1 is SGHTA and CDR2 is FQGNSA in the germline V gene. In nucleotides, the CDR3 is TGTGCCAGCAGCTTAGCGGGAGGGCCGGGCGAGCAGTACTTC. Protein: CASSLAGGPGEQYF.

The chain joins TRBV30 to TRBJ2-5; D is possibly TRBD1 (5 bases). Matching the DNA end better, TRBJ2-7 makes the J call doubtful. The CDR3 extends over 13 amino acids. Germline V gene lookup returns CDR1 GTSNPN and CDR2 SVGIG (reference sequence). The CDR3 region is CAWRDGRAYEQYF. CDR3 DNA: TGTGCCTGGAGAGACGGCAGGGCCTACGAGCAGTACTTC.